The 30 T cell receptor beta chains given below trace back to one sample, sequenced in a study of blood T cell repertoires in COVID-19. The data were produced by immunoSEQ multiplex PCR, yet TCRdb's version contains in-frame clones alone and is incomplete. The sample includes under 140,000 clones, over 60% of them seen just once. Sequences were obtained from peripheral blood. These receptors originate from a woman of 80 years or more with active or convalescent COVID-19.

The chain employs TRBV4-2 and TRBJ2-7; 15 bases fit TRBD2. The CDR3 is 16 amino acids. Germline V CDR1 and CDR2: LGHNA, YNFKEQ. Trimming at V came to 0 bases and at J to 7 bases, leaving 4 bases not matched to a gene. The CDR3 DNA reads as TGTGCCAGCAGCCAAGATAGCGGACTAGCGGGAGGGGAGCAGTACTTC. Translating it yields CASSQDSGLAGGEQYF.

The rearrangement joins TRBV6-5 to TRBJ1-1; D might be TRBD1 (5 bases). Germline CDR1 is MNHEY and CDR2 is SVGAGI. The ends were cut back, 7 bases at V and 1 base at J, with 10 bases in the middle. The CDR3 sequence is 13 residues long. CDR3 sequence (DNA): TGTGCCAGCACCAACGGACAGAACACTGAAGCTTTCTTT. It encodes CASTNGQNTEAFF.

This sequence joins TRBV7-2 and TRBJ1-1; D not certain. Germline V gene lookup returns CDR1 SGHTA and CDR2 FQGNSA. V lost 5 bases and J lost 5, with 15 bases in between. There are 14 residues in the CDR3. The DNA for the CDR3 is TGTGCCAGCAGCGCCCGCCGGGATGCGACTGAAGCTTTCTTT. Amino acids: CASSARRDATEAFF.

The chain joins TRBV30 to TRBJ1-6; D is perhaps TRBD1 (5 bases). CDR3 length: 16 residues. V was cut by 4 bases and J by 0 bases, with 13 bases left in between. From germline, CDR1 is GTSNPN and CDR2 SVGIG (reference sequence). Written as DNA, the CDR3 is TGTGCCTGGAAATGGGGGGGAAGCTCCTATAATTCACCCCTCCACTTT. Translating gives CAWKWGGSSYNSPLHF.

The chain has TRBV15 and TRBJ1-3, with 10 bases that match TRBD1. This CDR3 spans 18 amino acids. Looked up from germline, CDR1 is LNHNV and CDR2 is YYDKDF (reference sequence). Trimming removed 0 bases from V and 4 bases from J; junction bases left unmatched: 9. The CDR3 nucleotides read TGTGCCACCAGCAGAGATCATGGGACAGGGGTCTCCGGAAACACCATATATTTT. It encodes CATSRDHGTGVSGNTIYF.

The V gene is TRBV4-2, the J gene TRBJ1-4; 7 bases are a match to TRBD1. In germline, CDR1 is LGHNA, CDR2 YNFKEQ. With V trimmed by 2 bases and J by 6 bases, 6 bases remained unmatched. This CDR3 region has 15 residues. The CDR3 here is CASSQTQGFYEKLFF. DNA of the CDR3: TGTGCCAGCAGCCAAACACAGGGGTTTTATGAAAAACTGTTTTTT.

The V and J genes are TRBV5-1 and TRBJ1-4, with D hard to call. Looked up from germline, CDR1 is SGHRS and CDR2 is YFSETQ. CDR3 length: 16 amino acids. V was clipped by 1 base and J by 7 bases, with 17 bases between them. The CDR3 nucleotides read TGCGCCAGCAGCTTGTATCCGCGTGCGGGCAGTGAAAAACTGTTTTTT. Protein: CASSLYPRAGSEKLFF.

This clone was observed once. The rearrangement joins TRBV4-1 to TRBJ1-2; tentatively, D is TRBD1 (5 bases). V dropped 3 bases and J dropped 6 bases, with 17 bases sitting between them. This CDR3 comprises 15 residues. CDR1 MGHRA and CDR2 YSYEKL come from the germline V gene. The CDR3 DNA sequence: TGCGCCAGCAGCCACCCCTGGGGGGGGTCGGATGGCTACACCTTC. As protein: CASSHPWGGSDGYTF.

V and J are TRBV11-2 and TRBJ2-1; 8 bases are shared with TRBD2. CDR3 size: 17 residues. Germline lookup yields CDR1 SGHAT and CDR2 FQNNGV. V shed 4 bases, J shed 3 bases, and the junction held 11 bases outside the gene matches. The CDR3 DNA sequence: TGTGCCAGCAGCTGGAGGAAGAGTAGCGGGGTCTACAATGAGCAGTTCTTC. Encoded protein: CASSWRKSSGVYNEQFF.

V and J are TRBV19 and TRBJ1-5; D gene uncertain. CDR3 length: 14 amino acids. From germline, CDR1 is LNHDA and CDR2 SQIVND (reference sequence). Trimming took off 5 bases at V and 7 bases at J, with 15 bases between the two ends. The CDR3 protein is CASSETNPYQPQHF. The CDR3 nucleotides are TGTGCCAGTAGTGAGACAAACCCCTACCAGCCCCAGCATTTT.

The chain couples TRBV5-1 to TRBJ2-1, with D possibly TRBD1 on 5 matching bases. Per germline, CDR1 SGHRS and CDR2 YFSETQ. Between the trimmed V and J ends, which lost 3 bases and 11 bases, there was a span of 15 bases. The CDR3 runs 13 residues. The CDR3 coding sequence is TGCGCCAGCAGCTCGACCGCAGGGTGGCAGCAGTTCTTC. This encodes CASSSTAGWQQFF.

This clone was counted only a few times. The genes are TRBV7-9 and TRBJ1-1, with a weak D call TRBD1 (5 bases). The germline V gene encodes CDR1 SEHNR and CDR2 FQNEAQ (reference sequence). The CDR3 contains 13 residues. V lost 5 bases, J lost 7 bases, and 14 bases lay in between. CDR3 nucleotide sequence: TGTGCCAGCAGCGGCGGGACGGCAGTTGAAGCTTTCTTT. Its protein is CASSGGTAVEAFF.

V is TRBV7-2 and J is TRBJ2-1; weak D call: TRBD2 (5 bases). The germline V gene encodes CDR1 SGHTA and CDR2 FQGNSA. V was pared by 1 base and J by 10 bases, with 11 bases between. The CDR3 runs 13 residues. In DNA form, the CDR3 reads TGTGCCAGCAGCTTAGTCGCCGGCGGGGAGCAGTTCTTC. It specifies CASSLVAGGEQFF.

The genes are TRBV18 and TRBJ1-1, with a weak D call TRBD1 (5 bases). This CDR3 spans 15 amino acids. Germline CDR1 reads KGHSH; CDR2 reads LQKENI. V was pared by 4 bases and J by 3 bases, with 15 bases between. DNA of the CDR3: TGTGCCAGCTCACGTACCAGGACATTTGACACTGAAGCTTTCTTT. Translated: CASSRTRTFDTEAFF.

This clone was recorded many times. This CDR3 reads CASSDLEGNYGYTF. The DNA for the CDR3 is TGTGCCAGCAGTGACCTGGAGGGGAACTATGGCTACACCTTC. This chain uses TRBV6-1 with TRBJ1-2; possible D gene TRBD1, 5 bases. From germline, CDR1 is MNHNS and CDR2 SASEGT. This CDR3 region has 14 residues. V was pared by 3 bases and J by 2 bases, with 10 bases between.

The rearrangement uses TRBV5-1 and TRBJ1-3, with D uncertain. This CDR3 is built from 14 residues. Between the trimmed V and J ends, which lost 0 bases and 4 bases, there was a span of 8 bases. Germline CDR1 and CDR2: SGHRS and YFSETQ. This CDR3 is CASSLGVVGNTIYF. In nucleotides, the CDR3 is TGCGCCAGCAGCTTGGGAGTTGTGGGAAACACCATATATTTT. Combining the CDR3 with reference TRBV5-1 and TRBJ1-3 gives the whole variable domain KAGVTQTPRYLIKTRGQQVTLSCSPISGHRSVSWYQQTPGQGLQFLFEYFSETQRNKGNFPGRFSGRQFSNSRSEMNVSTLELGDSALYLCASSLGVVGNTIYFGEGSWLTVV.

The chain carries TRBV5-6 and TRBJ2-5; 8 bases are a match to TRBD2. The CDR3 is made up of 14 amino acids. CDR1 is SGHDT, CDR2 YYEEEE, per germline. V lost 6 bases to trimming and J lost 4 bases; unmatched junction nucleotides: 8. The CDR3 region is CASNSRAGGETQYF. CDR3 nucleotide sequence: TGTGCCAGCAACTCACGGGCGGGAGGAGAGACCCAGTACTTC.

The V gene is TRBV6-2 or TRBV6-3, the J gene TRBJ2-5; 12 bases align to TRBD1. Germline trimming cut 5 bases from V and 4 bases from J; bases unmatched to any gene: 14. This CDR3 comprises 18 residues. Germline assignment: CDR1 MNHEY and CDR2 SVGEGT. CDR3: CASSKGQGARRDRETQYF. CDR3 in DNA: TGTGCCAGCAGTAAGGGACAGGGGGCGCGGAGGGACAGAGAGACCCAGTACTTC.

V gene TRBV4-2 combines with J gene TRBJ2-5, with 10 nucleotides matching TRBD2. The V gene's germline CDR1 is LGHNA and CDR2 YNFKEQ. This CDR3 has 16 residues. The V and J ends lost 4 bases and 5 bases, in that order; junction bases with no gene match: 10. The CDR3 region has the DNA TGTGCCAGCAGCCTGCGGAGAGCGGGGGGGAAGGAGACCCAGTACTTC. This encodes CASSLRRAGGKETQYF.

The chain joins TRBV19 to TRBJ1-2, with TRBD1 identical over 8 bases. Trimming removed 4 bases from V and 7 bases from J; junction bases left unmatched: 11. This CDR3 region has 15 residues. CDR1 and CDR2 from the germline V gene are LNHDA and SQIVND (reference sequence). The CDR3 reads CASSNQQGEVSGYTF. CDR3 coding DNA: TGTGCCAGTAGTAACCAACAGGGGGAAGTTTCTGGCTACACCTTC.

This chain uses TRBV19 with TRBJ2-1; D unresolved. The V end lost 4 bases, the J end lost 0 bases, and 10 bases lay between the germline ends. The CDR3 length is 15 residues. The germline V gene encodes CDR1 LNHDA and CDR2 SQIVND (reference sequence). The CDR3 region has the DNA TGTGCCAGTAGTAAGACTCCGAGCTCCTACAATGAGCAGTTCTTC. Its protein is CASSKTPSSYNEQFF. Looking up the rest from reference TRBV19 and TRBJ2-1 gives the full variable domain: DGGITQSPKYLFRKEGQNVTLSCEQNLNHDAMYWYRQDPGQGLRLIYYSQIVNDFQKGDIAEGYSVSREKKESFPLTVTSAQKNPTAFYLCASSKTPSSYNEQFFGPGTRLTVL.

The chain links TRBV5-1 to TRBJ1-4; D unresolved. This CDR3 is 14 amino acids long. Germline V lookup: CDR1 SGHRS, CDR2 YFSETQ. The V gene lost 4 bases and the J gene lost 8 bases, with 15 bases spanning the gap. The CDR3 nucleotides are TGCGCCAGCAGCCGTGTCACCCTCCAGGAAAAACTGTTTTTT. Its translation is CASSRVTLQEKLFF.

The chain is built from TRBV11-2 and TRBJ1-1; D gene unclear. Germline V gene lookup returns CDR1 SGHAT and CDR2 FQNNGV. CDR3 size: 13 residues. The germline V and J ends were trimmed by 0 bases and 3 bases, with 5 bases remaining between them. The CDR3 nucleotides are TGTGCCAGCAGCTTAGAGGCCTACACTGAAGCTTTCTTT. Residues: CASSLEAYTEAFF.

The CDR3 DNA reads TGTGCCAGCAGTTCCTCGGGGGGCTATGGCTACACCTTC. Amino acids: CASSSSGGYGYTF. V and J are TRBV27 and TRBJ1-2, with D possibly TRBD1 on 5 matching bases. Germline lookup yields CDR1 MNHEY and CDR2 SMNVEV (reference sequence). V was trimmed by 4 bases and J by 4 bases, leaving 10 bases between them. This CDR3 contains 13 residues.

The chain employs TRBV5-1 and TRBJ1-1, with a tentative D call TRBD1 (5 bases). Germline lookup yields CDR1 SGHRS and CDR2 YFSETQ. Trimming removed 0 bases from V and 4 bases from J, with 10 bases in between. This CDR3 is built from 14 residues. Written as DNA, the CDR3 is TGCGCCAGCAGCTTGGGTCAGGGTGGCACTGAAGCTTTCTTT. Protein sequence: CASSLGQGGTEAFF.

The CDR3 reads CSVGEGGYEQYF. The DNA for the CDR3 is TGCAGCGTTGGGGAAGGGGGCTACGAGCAGTACTTC. This rearrangement joins TRBV29-1 to TRBJ2-7, with D maybe TRBD1 (6 bases). CDR1 is SQVTM and CDR2 is ANQGSEA in the germline V gene. The germline V and J ends were trimmed by 4 bases and 3 bases, with 10 bases remaining between them. The length of the CDR3 is 12 residues.

The chain combines TRBV5-1 with TRBJ2-2; D gene uncertain. The CDR3 covers 15 residues. V was clipped by 1 base and J by 0 bases, with 7 bases between them. The V gene's germline CDR1 is SGHRS and CDR2 YFSETQ. In DNA form, the CDR3 reads TGCGCCAGCAGCTTGTACAACGCGAACACCGGGGAGCTGTTTTTT. Its protein product is CASSLYNANTGELFF.

For this clone: Germline and junction disagree at one end, which may indicate a read error. The chain recombines TRBV7-7 with TRBJ2-1; maybe TRBD2 (5 bases). Germline V lookup: CDR1 SSHAT, CDR2 FNYEAQ (reference sequence). The CDR3 length is 14 residues. CDR3 sequence reads: CASSLAPLDHEQFF. In DNA, the CDR3 is TGTGCTAGCAGCTTAGCCCCACTAGACCATGAGCAGTTCTTC.

This clone was detected only once. This chain links TRBV5-1 with TRBJ2-5; 8 bases match TRBD2. Germline CDR1 reads SGHRS; CDR2 reads YFSETQ. The CDR3 runs to 16 residues. J gave up 0 bases and V 0 bases, and 4 bases lay outside the gene matches. In DNA, the CDR3 is TGCGCCAGCAGCTTGGGGGTAGCGGGATACCAAGAGACCCAGTACTTC. This encodes CASSLGVAGYQETQYF.

The chain links TRBV5-4 to TRBJ2-1, with 8 nucleotides matching TRBD2. The CDR3 runs 15 residues. J lost 4 bases, V lost 3 bases, and 6 bases had no gene match. The germline V gene has CDR1 SGHNT and CDR2 YYREEE (reference sequence). CDR3 sequence: CASSSREASYNEQFF. The CDR3 bases are TGTGCCAGCAGCTCGCGGGAGGCTTCTTACAATGAGCAGTTCTTC.